This passage covers 17 T cell receptor beta chains from one sample sequenced in a study of T-cell memory formation after mild COVID-19. TCRdb used MiXCR to reprocess the 5' RACE reads, holding one entry per CDR3 protein. Seen here are 4,500 or so distinct CDR3 sequences, less than 20% observed once, and the top ten hold 2.1%. Material for sequencing was PBMCs or a T cell subset sorted from them (not recorded which). Source of these receptors: an adult who had mild COVID-19 (a few samples of this study predate the infection). Cell type and time point are not known.

Note on this clonotype: A much larger clone is a single base away; this may be a read error. J is TRBJ2-1 and V is TRBV27; D gene ambiguous. Trimming removed 5 bases from V and 5 bases from J, with 10 bases in between. The CDR3 consists of 13 residues. Germline V gene lookup returns CDR1 MNHEY and CDR2 SMNVEV (reference sequence). The CDR3 protein is CASSPGVHNEQFF. Written as DNA, the CDR3 is TGTGCCAGCAGTCCGGGCGTGCACAATGAGCAGTTCTTC.

By share, this clonotype counts as medium-sized. The chain links TRBV18 to TRBJ1-5; D perhaps matches TRBD1 (6 bases). This CDR3 region has 13 residues. The germline CDR1 and CDR2 sequences are KGHSH and LQKENI. Trimming pared 2 bases from V and 5 bases from J, leaving 7 bases between. CDR3 amino acids: CASSPRGDQPQHF. For the CDR3, the DNA is TGTGCCAGCTCACCAAGGGGGGATCAGCCCCAGCATTTT.

By sample share, this clonotype is medium-sized. The DNA for the CDR3 is TGTGCCAGCAGTTACACGGACAGTTATCAGCCCCAGCATTTT. This translates into CASSYTDSYQPQHF. The chain has TRBV6-5 and TRBJ1-5, with D possibly matching TRBD1 (6 bases). V lost 2 bases and J lost 5, with 10 bases in between. Germline V CDR1 and CDR2: MNHEY, SVGAGI. The CDR3 loop spans 14 amino acids.

By share of the sample, this clonotype is medium-sized (0.01 to 0.1%). The chain carries TRBV27 and TRBJ2-3, with TRBD1 matching over 7 bases. V trimming: 2 bases; J trimming: 0 bases; junction bases outside the gene matches: 5. The CDR3 length is 16 residues. Germline V gives CDR1 MNHEY, CDR2 SMNVEV (reference sequence). The CDR3 DNA is TGTGCCAGCAGTTTAATTACAGGGGCTAGCACAGATACGCAGTATTTT. Encoded protein: CASSLITGASTDTQYF.

By sample fraction, this clonotype is medium-sized. This chain connects TRBV4-1 to TRBJ1-1; D gene ambiguous. The germline gives CDR1 MGHRA, CDR2 YSYEKL. This CDR3 contains 13 residues. V lost 4 bases to trimming and J lost 6 bases, with 12 bases between them. Here the CDR3 reads CASSPREVAEAFF. CDR3 coding DNA: TGCGCCAGCAGCCCTAGGGAGGTGGCTGAAGCTTTCTTT.

By sample fraction, this clonotype is medium-sized. The chain is built from TRBV3-1 and TRBJ1-2, with TRBD1 matching over 8 bases. Trimming cost V 4 bases and J 4 bases; bases outside gene matches: 8. The CDR3 is 15 amino acids. In germline, CDR1 is LGHDT, CDR2 YNNKEL (reference sequence). This CDR3 reads CASSPTGTGAYGYTF. The CDR3 DNA follows: TGTGCCAGCAGCCCGACCGGGACAGGCGCCTATGGCTACACCTTC.

By its share, this clonotype is medium-sized (0.01 to 0.1%). The chain combines TRBV7-2 with TRBJ2-3, with a weak D call TRBD1 (5 bases). From germline, CDR1 is SGHTA and CDR2 FQGNSA. V lost 0 bases, J lost 0 bases, and 13 bases lay in between. The length of the CDR3 is 17 residues. The CDR3: CASSLALAGISTDTQYF. DNA for the CDR3: TGTGCCAGCAGCTTAGCGTTAGCAGGGATTAGCACAGATACGCAGTATTTT.

This clonotype was counted a few times. The chain employs TRBV12-5 and TRBJ2-3; 14 bases line up with TRBD2. From germline, CDR1 is LGHNT and CDR2 FRNRAP. Trimming at V came to 6 bases and at J to 0 bases, leaving 11 bases not matched to a gene. CDR3 length: 19 residues. CDR3: CASGTSGTSGGTSTDTQYF. The CDR3, as DNA: TGTGCTAGTGGAACCTCCGGGACTAGCGGGGGTACGAGCACAGATACGCAGTATTTT.

In its sample, this clonotype was seen many times. This CDR3 is CASSLTGSHTDTQYF. The CDR3 DNA reads as TGTGCCAGCAGCTTAACGGGTAGCCACACAGATACGCAGTATTTT. The rearrangement uses TRBV7-3 and TRBJ2-3, with D unclear. Trimming pared 0 bases from V and 2 bases from J, leaving 9 bases between. This CDR3 contains 15 residues. Germline assignment: CDR1 SGHTA and CDR2 FQGTGA.

This clonotype counts as medium-sized (0.01 to 0.1%). The chain combines TRBV18 with TRBJ2-5, with TRBD1 as a possible D gene (5 bases). Germline CDR1 KGHSH, CDR2 LQKENI. V lost 3 bases and J lost 5, with 13 bases in between. The CDR3 has 14 residues. The chain's CDR3 is CASSPPRTRETQYF. In DNA form, the CDR3 reads TGTGCCAGCTCACCCCCTAGGACAAGGGAGACCCAGTACTTC.

In this sample, this clonotype turned up many times. J is TRBJ2-5 and V is TRBV7-2; perhaps TRBD1 as D (6 bases). Trimming cost V 2 bases and J 0 bases, with 13 bases left between them. Germline lookup yields CDR1 SGHTA and CDR2 FQGNSA. The CDR3 has 16 residues. DNA for the CDR3: TGTGCCAGCAGCTTAAAGAGGGGGTCCCACCAAGAGACCCAGTACTTC. Protein product: CASSLKRGSHQETQYF.

By share of the sample, this clonotype is medium-sized. The V gene is TRBV7-9, the J gene TRBJ2-3; D remains unclear. V was clipped by 1 base and J by 2 bases, with 7 bases between them. Germline V gene sequence: CDR1 SEHNR, CDR2 FQNEAQ (reference sequence). This CDR3 is built from 14 residues. The chain's CDR3 is CASSLGQHTDTQYF. The CDR3, as DNA: TGTGCCAGCAGCTTAGGTCAGCACACAGATACGCAGTATTTT. Full variable domain (outside the CDR3, taken from reference TRBV7-9 and TRBJ2-3): DTGVSQNPRHKITKRGQNVTFRCDPISEHNRLYWYRQTLGQGPEFLTYFQNEAQLEKSRLLSDRFSAERPKGSFSTLEIQRTEQGDSAMYLCASSLGQHTDTQYFGPGTRLTVL.

By share of the sample, this clonotype is medium-sized. The rearrangement uses TRBV10-2 and TRBJ2-3, with a weak D call TRBD2 (6 bases). The length of the CDR3 is 12 residues. The germline V and J ends were trimmed by 6 bases and 4 bases, with 8 bases remaining between them. Per germline, CDR1 WSHSY and CDR2 SAAADI. The CDR3 loop reads CASSPGADTQYF. In nucleotides, the CDR3 is TGCGCCAGCAGCCCGGGGGCAGATACGCAGTATTTT.

DNA for the CDR3: TGCAGCGTTGCGAAGCGGGGGGTATACAATGAGCAGTTCTTC. Translation: CSVAKRGVYNEQFF. This sequence joins TRBV29-1 and TRBJ2-1; 9 nucleotides align to TRBD2. This CDR3 is 14 amino acids long. From germline, CDR1 is SQVTM and CDR2 ANQGSEA. V lost 4 bases, J lost 4 bases, and 5 bases stayed unmatched.

This clonotype is medium-sized (0.01 to 0.1%) in the sample. The chain is built from TRBV10-3 and TRBJ1-2; 8 nucleotides align to TRBD1. Unmatched junction bases numbered 3, after V lost 4 bases and J lost 5 bases. The CDR3 spans 13 residues. Germline V gene data show CDR1 as ENHRY and CDR2 as SYGVKD. Here the CDR3 DNA reads TGTGCCATCAGTGGTCAGGGGGCATATGGCTACACCTTC. It is translated as CAISGQGAYGYTF.

This clonotype is medium-sized. The chain has TRBV19 and TRBJ2-7; 10 nucleotides agree with TRBD2. After removal of 9 bases from V and 0 bases from J, the junction contained 2 bases not matched to a gene. Germline assignment: CDR1 LNHDA and CDR2 SQIVND (reference sequence). The length of the CDR3 is 13 residues. CDR3 amino acids: CARRLAGSYEQYF. For the CDR3, the DNA is TGTGCCAGGAGACTAGCGGGCTCCTACGAGCAGTACTTC.

Relative to its sample, this clonotype is medium-sized. The V call is TRBV12-3 or TRBV12-4, the J call TRBJ1-6; D is unresolved. CDR3 length: 14 amino acids. V lost 5 bases and J 0 bases, leaving 5 bases between the germline ends. CDR3 protein: CASSINSYNSPLHF. In nucleotides, the CDR3 is TGTGCCAGCAGTATCAACTCCTATAATTCACCCCTCCACTTT.